The rows below give T cell receptor beta chains drawn from one sample of a study of cytomegalovirus exposure and HLA in healthy donors. Assay used: immunoSEQ multiplex PCR; TCRdb lists only in-frame clones, some missing. The sample consists of about 86,000 clones, about 70% of them appearing once. The sample was PBMCs. The receptors shown here come from a man in his sixties in good health and CMV-seronegative. CDR3s leave out the opening cysteine and the closing phenylalanine or tryptophan. A D gene is named only where the DNA matches it firmly. The size entry is marked missing in some rows and otherwise reads once, few, many or a size class.

abundance | v_gene | d_gene | CDR3aa
. | TRBV30 | . | AWHTGSSGNTIY
. | TRBV13 | TRBD1 | ASSLGAGGWALH
. | TRBV5-4 | TRBD2 | ASSLKVAGGGLETQY
. | TRBV7-6 | TRBD2 | ASSLAAGGDYEQY
once | TRBV4-3 | TRBD1 | ASSQDNSGTGVTEAF
. | TRBV5-4 | . | ASSSKGGTEAF
. | TRBV6-1 | . | ASRPSRSNTGELF
. | TRBV29-1 | TRBD1 | SAVDRGRRDTEAF
. | TRBV2 | TRBD1 | ASSPGTGVSPLH
. | TRBV28 | . | ASSLGRGGYT
. | TRBV5-6 | TRBD2 | ASSPVRAGAYEQY
. | TRBV27 | . | ASSTAGESSYEQY